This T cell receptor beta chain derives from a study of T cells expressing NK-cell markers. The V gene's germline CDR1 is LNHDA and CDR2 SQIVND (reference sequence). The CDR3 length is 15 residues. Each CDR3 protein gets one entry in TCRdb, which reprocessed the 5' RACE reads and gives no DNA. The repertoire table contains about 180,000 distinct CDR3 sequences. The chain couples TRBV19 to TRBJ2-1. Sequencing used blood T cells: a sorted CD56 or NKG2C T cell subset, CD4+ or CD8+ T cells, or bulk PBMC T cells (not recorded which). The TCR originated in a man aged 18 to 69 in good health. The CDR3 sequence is CASSIDRGSYNEQFF.